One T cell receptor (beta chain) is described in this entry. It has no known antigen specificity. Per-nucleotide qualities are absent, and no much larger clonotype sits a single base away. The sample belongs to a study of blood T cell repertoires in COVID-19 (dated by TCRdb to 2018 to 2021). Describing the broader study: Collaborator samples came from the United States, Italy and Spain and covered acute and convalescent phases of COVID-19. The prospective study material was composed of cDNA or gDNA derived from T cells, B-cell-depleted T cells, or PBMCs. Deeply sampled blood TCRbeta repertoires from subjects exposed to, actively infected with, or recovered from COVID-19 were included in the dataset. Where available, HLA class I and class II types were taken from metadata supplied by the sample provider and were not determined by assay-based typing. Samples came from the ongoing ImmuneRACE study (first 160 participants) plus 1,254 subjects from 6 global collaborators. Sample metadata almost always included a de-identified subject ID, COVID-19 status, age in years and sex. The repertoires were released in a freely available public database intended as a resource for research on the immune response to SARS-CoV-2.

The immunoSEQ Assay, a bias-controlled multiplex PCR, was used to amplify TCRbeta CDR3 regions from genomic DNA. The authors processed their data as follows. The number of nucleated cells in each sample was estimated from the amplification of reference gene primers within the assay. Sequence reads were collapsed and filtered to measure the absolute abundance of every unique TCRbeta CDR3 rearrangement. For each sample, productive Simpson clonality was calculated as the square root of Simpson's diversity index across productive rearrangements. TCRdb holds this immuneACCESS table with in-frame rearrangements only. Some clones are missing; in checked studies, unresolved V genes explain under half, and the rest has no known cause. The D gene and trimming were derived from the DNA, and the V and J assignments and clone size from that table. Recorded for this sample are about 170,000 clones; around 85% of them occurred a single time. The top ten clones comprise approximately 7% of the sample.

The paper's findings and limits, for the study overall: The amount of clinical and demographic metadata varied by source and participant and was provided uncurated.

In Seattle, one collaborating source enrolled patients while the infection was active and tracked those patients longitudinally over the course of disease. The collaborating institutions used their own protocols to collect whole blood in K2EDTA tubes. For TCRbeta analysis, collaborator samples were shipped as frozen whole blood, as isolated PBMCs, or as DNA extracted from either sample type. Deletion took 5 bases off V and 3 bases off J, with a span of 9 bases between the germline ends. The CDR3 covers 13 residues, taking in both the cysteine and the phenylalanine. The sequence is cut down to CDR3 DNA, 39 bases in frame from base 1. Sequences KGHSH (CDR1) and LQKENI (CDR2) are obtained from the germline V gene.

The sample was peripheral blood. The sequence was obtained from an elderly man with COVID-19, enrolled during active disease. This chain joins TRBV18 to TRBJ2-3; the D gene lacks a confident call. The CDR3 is CASSIQTTDTQYF. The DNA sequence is TGTGCCAGCTCAATCCAGACTACAGATACGCAGTATTTT.